The present TCR beta chain was sequenced within a study of naive and memory T cell subsets. Treatment described: skin biopsy from PPD injection site in Mantoux-positive individual. A UMI-containing oligonucleotide was joined by 3' ligation to the TCR cDNA template. Input was about 1 to 1,100 ng of DNase-treated total RNA without cell sorting. Four PCR rounds used nested alpha and beta constant region primers plus the SP2 primer. TCRdb re-called the UMI-ligation and nested PCR reads through MiXCR, storing one row per CDR3 protein. The sample contains roughly 36,000 distinct CDR3 sequences, more than 9.5% of which appear only once. V was pared by 5 bases and J by 4 bases, with 12 bases of the junction left unmatched. This CDR3 region has 17 residues.

The genes are TRBV12-3 or TRBV12-4 and TRBJ1-5, with 9 nucleotides matching TRBD1. Sequenced here: skin, sampled from a tuberculin skin test site. The sequence was obtained from an adult in good health. The DNA of the CDR3 is TGTGCCAGCAGTCCTCGGGACAGGGTTTTTAGAAATCAGCCCCAGCATTTT. This encodes CASSPRDRVFRNQPQHF.